This TCR beta chain was profiled in a study of chemoradiotherapy in HPV16-positive cancers (dated by TCRdb to between 2022 and 2023). General notes on the study: Functional T-cell assays on cells from two HPV16-positive patients defined candidate HPV-specific T-cell clones and common TCR motifs. The study asked whether T-cell immunity to the HPV oncoproteins E6 and E7 changes during chemoradiotherapy and whether this immunity affects survival. Next, the candidate HPV-specific TCRs and motifs were followed in TCR repertoires from around 91 patients with HPV-related cancers. Overall study results and their limits: Improved recurrence-free survival in HPV16-positive patients was associated with expansion of HPV-responsive T cells during chemoradiotherapy. Expansion of candidate HPV-specific clones and E7-related TCR motifs was observed in the tumor microenvironment during treatment, whereas no such expansion was observed for non-HPV-specific T cells. The functional definition of HPV-specific T cells came from only two HPV16-positive patients, and the survival association was reported for HPV16-positive patients.

Repertoires were sampled repeatedly over the course of chemoradiotherapy, so clonal expansion could be followed in the tumor microenvironment. Points on this clone: Its cognate antigen has yet to be identified. Base-call qualities are not available, and no considerably larger clone is one nucleotide away.

Including cysteine and phenylalanine, the CDR3 has 15 amino acids. Only CDR3 DNA is held: 45 bases, read in frame from base 1. Trimming takes 5 bases from V and 0 bases from J, and the germline ends sit 11 bases apart. CDR1 and CDR2 are drawn from the germline V gene: SGHVS, FNYEAQ. Library preparation employed the immunoSEQ multiplex PCR assay. TCRdb re-hosts the immuneACCESS table, in-frame sequences only. Its copies lack some clones; in the studies checked, an unresolved V gene accounts for under half of them, and the cause for the rest is not known. The sample data list tens of thousands of clones, and 85% to 95% of these were observed just once. Roughly 18% of the sample lies in the top ten.

Source: blood, taken from a patient who underwent chemoradiotherapy. This TCR was sampled from a human donor with HPV-associated anogenital cancer. Rearrangement joined TRBV7-6 to TRBJ1-5; TRBD1 is possibly the D segment (6 matching bases). The CDR3 region: CASSPDRYSNQPQHF. In nucleotide form, the sequence is TGTGCCAGCAGCCCAGACAGGTATAGCAATCAGCCCCAGCATTTT.